This TCR beta chain was observed in a study of control samples from healthy donors and cancer patients. Clones were sequenced by immunoSEQ multiplex PCR, and TCRdb holds only the in-frame ones, with some missing. The data hold around 79,000 clones, with more than 85% observed a single time. The germline V gene encodes CDR1 LGHDT and CDR2 YNNKEL (reference sequence). The CDR3 sequence is 16 residues long. With 1 base removed from V and 1 base from J, the gap between germline ends came to 8 bases. The chain employs TRBV3-1 (or the pseudogene TRBV3-2) and TRBJ2-6; D is undetermined. The sample was PBMCs. This TCR came from a woman aged 40 to 55 with lung cancer. The CDR3 protein is CASSQGPNSGANVLTF. The CDR3 nucleotides read TGTGCCAGCAGCCAAGGGCCTAATTCTGGGGCCAACGTCCTGACTTTC.